This T cell receptor (beta chain) stems from a study of blood T cell repertoires in COVID-19. Study in general: Samples representing acute and convalescent COVID-19 were sourced from the United States, Italy and Spain. Nucleic acid was either cDNA or gDNA, and it came from T cells, B-cell-depleted T cells, or PBMCs.

The CDR3 has 15 residues. Trimming at V came to 1 base and at J to 7 bases, leaving 10 bases not matched to a gene. Germline V lookup: CDR1 KGHSH, CDR2 LQKENI. In the authors' workflow: It was from reference gene primer amplification that nucleated cell counts were estimated. The data were produced by immunoSEQ multiplex PCR, yet TCRdb's version contains in-frame clones alone and is incomplete. V, J and clone size are taken as reported in that table, and D and trimming were inferred from the DNA itself. The profile shows roughly 67,000 clones, roughly 92% of them singletons. The chain is built from TRBV18 and TRBJ2-7, with TRBD1 identical over 7 bases. The clonotype comes from a man aged 70 or older with active COVID-19. The specimen sequenced was peripheral blood. The CDR3 is CASSPLTGASDEQYV. CDR3 DNA sequence: TGTGCCAGCTCACCACTAACAGGGGCCTCAGATGAGCAGTACGTC.